Shown below are 24 T cell receptor beta chains from a single sample sequenced in a study of PD-1 blockade in classical Hodgkin lymphoma. The repertoire was sequenced with immunoSEQ multiplex PCR; TCRdb's copy has only in-frame clones and lacks some. The top ten clones hold 2.5% to 3% of a sample with around 45,000 clones, over 65% of them seen once. Brentuximab vedotin exposure varied, and every patient relapsed after autologous stem cell transplantation. The source material was peripheral blood mononuclear cells (PBMCs), sampled before the second cycle of nivolumab. The receptors shown here come from a human donor with classical Hodgkin lymphoma.

V is TRBV9 and J is TRBJ1-1, with D perhaps matching TRBD1 (5 bases). This CDR3 comprises 15 residues. Germline-derived CDR1 and CDR2 are SGDLS and YYNGEE. V shed 0 bases and J shed 4 bases, with 13 bases lying between them. This chain's CDR3 is CASSVDEGRGTEAFF. The CDR3 nucleotides read TGTGCCAGCAGCGTAGACGAGGGACGAGGCACTGAAGCTTTCTTT.

The chain recombines TRBV6-6 with TRBJ1-1, with unresolved D. This CDR3 has 11 amino acids. The V gene's germline CDR1 is MNHNY and CDR2 SVGAGI (reference sequence). V was clipped by 7 bases and J by 4 bases, with 7 bases between them. CDR3 sequence: CASKRATEAFF. The CDR3 DNA reads as TGTGCCAGCAAGCGGGCCACTGAAGCTTTCTTT.

The chain carries TRBV18 and TRBJ1-3, with D unclear. V lost 0 bases and J lost 5, with 8 bases in between. The CDR3 spans 14 residues. Germline CDR1 KGHSH, CDR2 LQKENI. The CDR3 protein is CASSPPVGRNTIYF. Here the CDR3 DNA reads TGTGCCAGCTCACCACCAGTCGGAAGAAACACCATATATTTT.

The chain employs TRBV7-2 and TRBJ1-1; no clear D gene. The V gene lost 2 bases and the J gene lost 4 bases, with 14 bases spanning the gap. CDR1 and CDR2 from the germline V gene are SGHTA and FQGNSA. The CDR3 is 15 residues long. CDR3: CASSLFPRKSTEAFF. CDR3 bases: TGTGCCAGCAGCTTATTCCCCAGAAAGAGCACTGAAGCTTTCTTT.

This clone was seen once. This rearrangement joins TRBV5-1 to TRBJ2-5; D is perhaps TRBD1 (6 bases). This CDR3 comprises 15 residues. Germline lookup yields CDR1 SGHRS and CDR2 YFSETQ. Trimming removed 4 bases at V and 4 bases at J, with 17 bases between. The chain's CDR3 is CASSPGDLNPETQYF. Here the CDR3 DNA reads TGCGCCAGCAGCCCAGGGGATCTGAATCCAGAGACCCAGTACTTC.

The rearrangement links TRBV19 to TRBJ1-1; D uncertain. This CDR3 has 16 amino acids. Trimming stripped 4 bases from V and 1 base from J, with 16 bases between. CDR1 and CDR2 from the germline V gene are LNHDA and SQIVND (reference sequence). The CDR3 region is CASSTLVRQQNTEAFF. For the CDR3, the DNA is TGTGCCAGTAGTACTCTGGTTCGGCAGCAGAACACTGAAGCTTTCTTT. The variable domain in full, completed from reference TRBV19 and TRBJ1-1, reads DGGITQSPKYLFRKEGQNVTLSCEQNLNHDAMYWYRQDPGQGLRLIYYSQIVNDFQKGDIAEGYSVSREKKESFPLTVTSAQKNPTAFYLCASSTLVRQQNTEAFFGQGTRLTVV.

This chain uses TRBV10-3 with TRBJ1-2; D is unclear. This CDR3 is 16 amino acids long. Trimming stripped 0 bases from V and 8 bases from J, with 19 bases between. Germline V gene sequence: CDR1 ENHRY, CDR2 SYGVKD. As DNA, the CDR3 is TGTGCCATCAGTGAGTCGTGGGGTAAGGCTCTCCCGGGCTACACCTTC. It is translated as CAISESWGKALPGYTF.

The table lists this clone with a few counts. The CDR3 DNA reads TGTGCCAGCAGCGGGGGACTAGCCCTTTTGAATGAGCAGTTCTTC. Its translation is CASSGGLALLNEQFF. The chain combines TRBV9 with TRBJ2-1, with 9 bases fitting TRBD2. Germline-derived CDR1 and CDR2 are SGDLS and YYNGEE. This CDR3 spans 15 amino acids. V was clipped by 3 bases and J by 7 bases; unmatched bases: 8. Supplemented by reference TRBV9 and TRBJ2-1, the full variable domain reads DSGVTQTPKHLITATGQRVTLRCSPRSGDLSVYWYQQSLDQGLQFLIQYYNGEERAKGNILERFSAQQFPDLHSELNLSSLELGDSALYFCASSGGLALLNEQFFGPGTRLTVL.

This clone appeared a few times. This chain links TRBV19 with TRBJ1-2; TRBD1 is a possible D gene (5 bases). CDR3 length: 13 residues. Trimming pared 6 bases from V and 4 bases from J, leaving 12 bases between. Germline V gives CDR1 LNHDA, CDR2 SQIVND (reference sequence). This CDR3 is CASSLRESYGYTF. CDR3 in DNA: TGTGCCAGTAGCCTCAGGGAGTCCTATGGCTACACCTTC.

This chain uses TRBV29-1 with TRBJ2-5, with TRBD2 matching 8 bases. The CDR3 extends over 15 amino acids. Looked up from germline, CDR1 is SQVTM and CDR2 is ANQGSEA. The junction had 8 bases not matched to a gene; V was cut back by 2 bases and J by 3 bases. CDR3 amino acids: CSVEPRGGRKETQYF. The CDR3 DNA sequence: TGCAGCGTTGAACCTCGGGGGGGAAGGAAAGAGACCCAGTACTTC.

J is TRBJ1-4 and V is TRBV28; no definite D call. There are 14 residues in the CDR3. Trimming stripped 5 bases from V and 1 base from J, with 8 bases between. Germline V CDR1 and CDR2: MDHEN, SYDVKM. In nucleotides, the CDR3 is TGTGCCAGCAGTCTAGTTGGAACTAATGAAAAACTGTTTTTT. It codes for CASSLVGTNEKLFF.

The J gene is TRBJ2-3, the V gene TRBV11-2, with 15 bases identical to TRBD2. The CDR3 loop spans 17 amino acids. CDR1 SGHAT and CDR2 FQNNGV come from the germline V gene. With V trimmed by 4 bases and J by 1 base, 3 bases remained unmatched. The CDR3: CASSSGLAGGGTDTQYF. The CDR3 nucleotides are TGTGCCAGCAGCTCGGGACTAGCGGGAGGCGGCACAGATACGCAGTATTTT.

The rearrangement links TRBV10-3 to TRBJ2-7; TRBD2 is a possible D gene (6 bases). Germline V gene sequence: CDR1 ENHRY, CDR2 SYGVKD. This CDR3 is built from 15 residues. V dropped 3 bases and J dropped 5 bases, with 17 bases sitting between them. DNA for the CDR3: TGTGCCATCAGTGACCTCGGGGGACGATCTCACGAGCAGTACTTC. As protein: CAISDLGGRSHEQYF.

This clone was picked up a small number of times. The chain carries TRBV5-1 and TRBJ1-2; no clear D. V was clipped by 4 bases and J by 5 bases, with 9 bases between them. The V gene's germline CDR1 is SGHRS and CDR2 YFSETQ. The CDR3 is 12 amino acids. This chain's CDR3 is CASSPLGYGYTF. CDR3 DNA sequence: TGCGCCAGCAGCCCCTTAGGGTATGGCTACACCTTC.

The chain carries TRBV29-1 and TRBJ2-7; no reliable D call. The CDR3 spans 14 residues. Between the trimmed V and J ends, which lost 3 bases and 0 bases, there was a span of 12 bases. Germline values: CDR1 SQVTM, CDR2 ANQGSEA. CDR3 in DNA: TGCAGCGTTGAGTGGCTAGGGAACTCCTACGAGCAGTACTTC. This codes for CSVEWLGNSYEQYF.

The chain has TRBV25-1 and TRBJ2-3; D remains unclear. From germline, CDR1 is MGHDK and CDR2 SYGVNS. The CDR3 is made up of 12 amino acids. The V end was cut by 5 bases, the J end by 1 base, with 4 bases between. CDR3 sequence: CASSKGTDTQYF. The CDR3 bases are TGTGCCAGCAGTAAGGGCACAGATACGCAGTATTTT.

This chain links TRBV7-6 with TRBJ2-3, with 7 bases matching TRBD2. Germline V gene sequence: CDR1 SGHVS, CDR2 FNYEAQ. CDR3 length equals 15 residues. Trimming removed 2 bases from V and 2 bases from J; junction bases left unmatched: 4. The CDR3 nucleotides are TGTGCCAGCAGCTTAACGCGGGAGCCCACAGATACGCAGTATTTT. Translated, it gives CASSLTREPTDTQYF.

This clone counts as medium-sized. CDR3: CASRRGVGTDTQYF. The CDR3 DNA is TGTGCCAGCAGGCGGGGGGTAGGCACAGATACGCAGTATTTT. The chain combines TRBV28 with TRBJ2-3; 8 nucleotides line up with TRBD2. CDR3 length: 14 residues. Looked up from germline, CDR1 is MDHEN and CDR2 is SYDVKM. V shed 6 bases and J 1 base; nucleotides not matched to a gene: 3.

This clone qualifies as medium-sized. The chain couples TRBV25-1 to TRBJ1-4; no clear D. The DNA end lines up better with TRBJ2-2; the J call may be wrong. The CDR3 is 12 residues long. Germline V lookup: CDR1 MGHDK, CDR2 SYGVNS. CDR3 in DNA: TGTGCCATAGTCCTTCCGGGCGGGGAGCTGTTTTTT. Amino acids: CAIVLPGGELFF.

Turning to this clone: Since a far larger clone is one base different, this is likely a read error. At the DNA level, this CDR3 is encoded by other sequences in the same sample as well. The chain is built from TRBV5-4 and TRBJ1-1; D is undetermined. The CDR3 length is 14 residues. Germline CDR1 reads SGHNT; CDR2 reads YYREEE (reference sequence). Trimming removed 4 bases from V and 0 bases from J, with 10 bases in between. The CDR3 reads CASSPSLLNTEAFF. The CDR3 region has the DNA TGTGCCAGCAGCCCTTCACTTCTGAACACTGAAGCTTTCTTT.

The rearrangement uses TRBV5-6 and TRBJ1-2; 9 positions agree with TRBD1. The CDR3 is 14 amino acids. Losses at the gene ends were 4 bases for V and 4 bases for J; bases not matched to a gene: 5. The V gene's germline CDR1 is SGHDT and CDR2 YYEEEE. The CDR3 region has the DNA TGTGCCAGCAGCCAACAGGGGGCCCCCTATGGCTACACCTTC. As protein: CASSQQGAPYGYTF.

This clone appeared a few times. The V call is TRBV7-9, the J call TRBJ2-1; TRBD2 aligns across 12 bases. CDR3 size: 13 residues. V shed 5 bases, J shed 10 bases, and the junction held 3 bases outside the gene matches. Per the germline V gene, CDR1 is SEHNR and CDR2 is FQNEAQ (reference sequence). CDR3 bases: TGTGCCAGCAGCCTACTAGCGGGGGGCGAGCAGTTCTTC. Translating gives CASSLLAGGEQFF.

The chain links TRBV4-1 to TRBJ1-1, with TRBD1 as a possible D gene (5 bases). The ends were cut back, 0 bases at V and 5 bases at J, with 13 bases in the middle. Looked up from germline, CDR1 is MGHRA and CDR2 is YSYEKL. The CDR3 is made up of 15 amino acids. CDR3 bases: TGCGCCAGCAGCCAAGATCCAGGGTTTTGGACTGAAGCTTTCTTT. Protein sequence: CASSQDPGFWTEAFF.

The chain recombines TRBV25-1 with TRBJ2-3; D is perhaps TRBD2 (7 bases). The CDR3 is 11 residues long. The V and J ends lost 7 bases and 8 bases respectively, with 10 bases between them. CDR1 and CDR2 from the germline V gene are MGHDK and SYGVNS. The CDR3 here is CASNAGATQYF. The CDR3 DNA follows: TGTGCCAGCAACGCGGGGGCTACGCAGTATTTT.